Below, 27 T cell receptor beta chains from the same sample are listed, as sequenced in a study of CD8 T cells in ankylosing spondylitis. Via MiXCR, TCRdb re-called the 5' RACE reads, giving one row per CDR3 protein. The top ten hold roughly 6.8% of the sample, which has about 240,000 distinct CDR3 sequences, approximately 11% seen once. Sequencing input: blood, either unsorted or a sorted T cell fraction (not recorded which). All receptors derive from a male donor with ankylosing spondylitis or in good health (not recorded which).

This clonotype was detected many times. The chain's CDR3 is CASSTVRVQETQYF. DNA for the CDR3: TGTGCCAGCAGTACGGTTAGGGTCCAAGAGACCCAGTACTTC. The chain has TRBV6-1 and TRBJ2-5, with D uncertain. CDR3 length: 14 amino acids. The ends were cut back, 5 bases at V and 1 base at J, with 11 bases in the middle. Germline V gene lookup returns CDR1 MNHNS and CDR2 SASEGT.

This clonotype has a count of ten or more. The genes are TRBV5-1 and TRBJ2-7, with a weak D call TRBD2 (5 bases). V was clipped by 0 bases and J by 3 bases, with 13 bases between them. The CDR3 totals 15 residues. The germline V gene has CDR1 SGHRS and CDR2 YFSETQ. In nucleotides, the CDR3 is TGCGCCAGCAGCTTGGCCGAGGGTCCTAACTACGAGCAGTACTTC. It yields the protein CASSLAEGPNYEQYF. The variable domain in full, completed from reference TRBV5-1 and TRBJ2-7, reads KAGVTQTPRYLIKTRGQQVTLSCSPISGHRSVSWYQQTPGQGLQFLFEYFSETQRNKGNFPGRFSGRQFSNSRSEMNVSTLELGDSALYLCASSLAEGPNYEQYFGPGTRLTVT.

As for this clonotype: A much larger clone lies a single base off, so this may be a read error. The chain has TRBV29-1 and TRBJ1-2; D not certain. Germline CDR1 is SQVTM and CDR2 is ANQGSEA. Trimming left V 2 bases short and J 7 bases short, with 20 bases between. This CDR3 has 15 amino acids. The CDR3 sequence: CSVERITPLGSGYTF. In DNA form, the CDR3 reads TGCAGCGTTGAACGAATTACACCCCTAGGCTCTGGCTACACCTTC.

This clonotype was picked up many times. The V call is TRBV10-3, the J call TRBJ1-2; 7 bases fit TRBD1. Trimming at V came to 4 bases and at J to 8 bases, leaving 10 bases not matched to a gene. Per the germline V gene, CDR1 is ENHRY and CDR2 is SYGVKD. The CDR3 sequence is 14 residues long. Here the CDR3 reads CAISGSGGLDGYTF. The DNA of the CDR3 is TGTGCCATCAGTGGGTCAGGGGGATTGGACGGCTACACCTTC.

This clonotype has at least ten counts. The J gene is TRBJ1-3, the V gene TRBV11-2, with TRBD1 matching over 7 bases. The CDR3 sequence is 15 residues long. With V trimmed by 3 bases and J by 4 bases, 6 bases remained unmatched. From germline, CDR1 is SGHAT and CDR2 FQNNGV. As DNA, the CDR3 is TGTGCCAGCAGCTTGGCCGGGACAGCCGGAAACACCATATATTTT. It translates to CASSLAGTAGNTIYF.

This chain uses TRBV10-3 with TRBJ1-2, with TRBD1 matching 9 bases. The CDR3 sequence is 12 residues long. V lost 9 bases and J lost 8; bases outside the gene matches: 7. Germline V gives CDR1 ENHRY, CDR2 SYGVKD. Here the CDR3 reads CAITDRGGGYTF. The CDR3, as DNA: TGTGCCATTACGGACAGGGGAGGCGGCTACACCTTC.

This clonotype was detected many times. The V and J genes are TRBV5-6 and TRBJ2-2; D perhaps matches TRBD1 (5 bases). V was shortened by 7 bases and J by 2 bases, with 12 bases between the two germline ends. The CDR3 contains 14 residues. Germline V CDR1 and CDR2: SGHDT, YYEEEE. The CDR3 DNA sequence: TGTGCCAGCGGGCAGGGTTATAACACCGGGGAGCTGTTTTTT. Protein product: CASGQGYNTGELFF.

This clonotype was observed at least ten times. CDR3 nucleotide sequence: TGTGCCAGCAGCTTAATCGGCCTCTACGAGCAGTACTTC. It yields the protein CASSLIGLYEQYF. This chain links TRBV7-8 with TRBJ2-7; D gene ambiguous. This CDR3 contains 13 residues. Germline CDR1 and CDR2: SGHVS and FQNEAQ. The ends were cut back, 2 bases at V and 3 bases at J, with 8 bases in the middle.

As for this clonotype: A much larger clone is a single base away; this may be a read error. The chain recombines TRBV29-1 with TRBJ2-1, with 7 bases fitting TRBD1. Germline V gene sequence: CDR1 SQVTM, CDR2 ANQGSEA. The CDR3 consists of 13 residues. V was clipped by 5 bases and J by 7 bases; unmatched bases: 8. The CDR3 reads CSVSMTGPNEQFF. As DNA, the CDR3 is TGCAGCGTTTCTATGACAGGGCCAAATGAGCAGTTCTTC.

V usage is TRBV28 and J usage is TRBJ2-5; D uncertain. Germline CDR1 MDHEN, CDR2 SYDVKM. Trimming pared 7 bases from V and 4 bases from J, leaving 16 bases between. The CDR3 covers 14 residues. The CDR3 DNA sequence: TGTGCCAGCAAAGTGGGTACTTCGAGAGAGACCCAGTACTTC. Its translation is CASKVGTSRETQYF.

The chain uses TRBV5-1 and TRBJ2-1; perhaps TRBD2 as D (5 bases). This CDR3 is built from 12 residues. V was cut by 0 bases and J by 9 bases, with 7 bases left in between. Germline V CDR1 and CDR2: SGHRS, YFSETQ. CDR3 protein: CASSLDRGEQFF. The CDR3 DNA follows: TGCGCCAGCAGCTTGGACCGGGGTGAGCAGTTCTTC.

Many counts were recorded for this clonotype. V is TRBV5-1 and J is TRBJ2-3, with TRBD2 matching over 14 bases. CDR3 size: 17 residues. Per the germline V gene, CDR1 is SGHRS and CDR2 is YFSETQ. The ends lost 4 bases at V and 3 bases at J; junction bases unmatched: 7. DNA of the CDR3: TGCGCCAGCAGCGTGGGGACTAGCGGGAGTTGGACAGATACGCAGTATTTT. Its protein is CASSVGTSGSWTDTQYF.

Only a few counts were recorded for this clonotype. The CDR3 reads CASSQDGVIQETQYF. The CDR3 nucleotides are TGTGCCAGCTCCCAAGACGGGGTGATCCAAGAGACCCAGTACTTC. This sequence joins TRBV12-3 or TRBV12-4 and TRBJ2-5; D perhaps matches TRBD2 (5 bases). The V gene lost 8 bases and the J gene lost 1 base, with 17 bases spanning the gap. The CDR3 sequence is 15 residues long.

This clonotype was detected ten times or more. The V and J genes are TRBV29-1 and TRBJ2-3, with D possibly TRBD1 on 5 matching bases. The CDR3 extends over 11 amino acids. Germline CDR1 reads SQVTM; CDR2 reads ANQGSEA. Written as DNA, the CDR3 is TGCAGAGCAGGGTTAGGGGATACGCAGTATTTT. Translating it yields CRAGLGDTQYF.

This clonotype was seen repeatedly, ten times or more. The chain uses TRBV19 and TRBJ1-2, with D perhaps matching TRBD1 (5 bases). Trimming cost V 7 bases and J 3 bases, with 9 bases left between them. Looked up from germline, CDR1 is LNHDA and CDR2 is SQIVND (reference sequence). CDR3 size: 12 residues. CDR3 coding DNA: TGTGCCAGTACCCCGACAGACTATGGCTACACCTTC. Amino acid sequence: CASTPTDYGYTF.

This clonotype occurred a few times. The chain couples TRBV29-1 to TRBJ2-7; TRBD1 might be the D (5 bases). Germline CDR1 reads SQVTM; CDR2 reads ANQGSEA. The CDR3 has 13 amino acids. The ends were cut back, 4 bases at V and 1 base at J, with 11 bases in the middle. The CDR3 DNA is TGCAGCGTTGTAGACAGTTGGTCCTACGAGCAGTACTTC. As protein: CSVVDSWSYEQYF.

This rearrangement joins TRBV7-3 to TRBJ2-3; 14 bases line up with TRBD2. This CDR3 comprises 18 residues. V shed 6 bases, J shed 1 base, and the junction held 9 bases outside the gene matches. Germline assignment: CDR1 SGHTA and CDR2 FQGTGA. DNA of the CDR3: TGTGCCAGCAGTTTACCGGGACTAGCGGGGGACGGCACAGATACGCAGTATTTT. It encodes CASSLPGLAGDGTDTQYF.

In this sample, this clonotype turned up many times. The chain employs TRBV20-1 and TRBJ2-3; the D gene could be TRBD1 or TRBD2 (5 bases each). V shed 5 bases and J shed 2 bases, with 17 bases lying between them. The CDR3 contains 15 residues. Germline V gene sequence: CDR1 DFQATT, CDR2 SNEGSKA (reference sequence). The CDR3 region is CSALKTEGTTDTQYF. CDR3 sequence (DNA): TGCAGTGCTTTAAAAACAGAGGGGACCACAGATACGCAGTATTTT.

This clonotype has only a few counts. The chain uses TRBV7-3 and TRBJ1-2; 7 bases are shared with TRBD1. Germline V gives CDR1 SGHTA, CDR2 FQGTGA. V was pared by 5 bases and J by 8 bases, with 8 bases of the junction left unmatched. The CDR3 totals 13 residues. This CDR3 is CASSAGGAGGYTF. The CDR3 bases are TGTGCCAGCAGCGCAGGGGGGGCTGGGGGCTACACCTTC.

This clonotype was detected many times. The chain combines TRBV9 with TRBJ1-3; D not resolved. V was shortened by 0 bases and J by 9 bases, with 16 bases between the two germline ends. This CDR3 spans 15 amino acids. Germline-derived CDR1 and CDR2 are SGDLS and YYNGEE. Here the CDR3 DNA reads TGTGCCAGCAGCGTAGGTTTAGGCACCCCAGGCACCATATATTTT. Translating it yields CASSVGLGTPGTIYF.

This clonotype has more than one count but fewer than ten. The chain carries TRBV18 and TRBJ1-5, with 7 bases identical to TRBD1. Per the germline V gene, CDR1 is KGHSH and CDR2 is LQKENI. The CDR3 runs to 13 residues. The V gene end was trimmed by 4 bases and the J gene end by 7 bases; junction bases not matched to a gene: 4. The chain's CDR3 is CASSRKQGQPQHF. The CDR3 DNA reads as TGTGCCAGCTCACGTAAACAGGGGCAGCCCCAGCATTTT.

The genes are TRBV10-1 and TRBJ2-1; D is perhaps TRBD2 (6 bases). The CDR3 has 18 residues. Germline CDR1 is WNHNN and CDR2 is SYGVQD (reference sequence). V lost 2 bases and J lost 5, with 22 bases in between. CDR3 residues: CASSEAGGERVGDNEQFF. The CDR3 DNA reads TGCGCCAGCAGTGAGGCTGGAGGGGAGCGGGTCGGGGACAATGAGCAGTTCTTC.

This clonotype was detected many times. The chain recombines TRBV15 with TRBJ2-1; unclear D gene. This CDR3 contains 14 residues. The V end was cut by 5 bases, the J end by 4 bases, with 12 bases between. Germline CDR1 reads LNHNV; CDR2 reads YYDKDF (reference sequence). The CDR3 nucleotides read TGTGCCACCAGCCGAGTAGAGACTTACAATGAGCAGTTCTTC. The encoded protein is CATSRVETYNEQFF.

This clonotype was recorded at least ten times. The gene calls are TRBV9 and TRBJ2-7; TRBD2 might be the D (6 bases). Germline assignment: CDR1 SGDLS and CDR2 YYNGEE. Trimming removed 0 bases from V and 1 base from J, with 11 bases in between. CDR3 length: 15 residues. The CDR3 here is CASSVAASVSYEQYF. The CDR3 coding sequence is TGTGCCAGCAGCGTAGCGGCTAGCGTATCCTACGAGCAGTACTTC.

V gene TRBV13 combines with J gene TRBJ2-7, with D possibly being TRBD1 (6 bases). Trimming stripped 4 bases from V and 5 bases from J, with 12 bases between. The germline CDR1 and CDR2 sequences are PRHDT and FYEKMQ (reference sequence). This CDR3 contains 13 residues. Here the CDR3 reads CASSSRSGDEQYF. The CDR3 DNA is TGTGCCAGCAGCTCCCGGTCAGGGGACGAGCAGTACTTC.

This clonotype was picked up a small number of times. This chain joins TRBV7-3 and TRBJ2-7; no clear D gene. CDR1 is SGHTA, CDR2 FQGTGA, per germline. CDR3 length: 13 amino acids. V gave up 0 bases and J gave up 5 bases, with 8 bases separating them. CDR3 coding DNA: TGTGCCAGCAGCTTAACAGGGATCGACGAGCAGTACTTC. Encoded protein: CASSLTGIDEQYF.

There are a few counts of this clonotype. This chain joins TRBV11-3 and TRBJ2-1; D is unclear. CDR1 and CDR2 from the germline V gene are SGHNT and YENEEA. Trimming left V 3 bases short and J 8 bases short, with 11 bases between. CDR3 size: 13 residues. The CDR3, as DNA: TGTGCCAGCAGCTTTCGTAGTTTCGATGAGCAGTTCTTC. As protein: CASSFRSFDEQFF.